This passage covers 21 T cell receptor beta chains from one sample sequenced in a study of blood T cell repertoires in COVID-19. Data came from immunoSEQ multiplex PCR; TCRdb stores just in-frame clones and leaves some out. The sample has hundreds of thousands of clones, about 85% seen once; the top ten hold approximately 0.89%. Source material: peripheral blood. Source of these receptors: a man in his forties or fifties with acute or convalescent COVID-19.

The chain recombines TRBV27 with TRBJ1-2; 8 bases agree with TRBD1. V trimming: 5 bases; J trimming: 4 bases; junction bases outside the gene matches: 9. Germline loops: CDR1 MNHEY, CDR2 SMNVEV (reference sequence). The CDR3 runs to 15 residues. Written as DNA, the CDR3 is TGTGCCAGCAGTGCCCCCGGACAGGGCCTCTATGGCTACACCTTC. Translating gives CASSAPGQGLYGYTF.

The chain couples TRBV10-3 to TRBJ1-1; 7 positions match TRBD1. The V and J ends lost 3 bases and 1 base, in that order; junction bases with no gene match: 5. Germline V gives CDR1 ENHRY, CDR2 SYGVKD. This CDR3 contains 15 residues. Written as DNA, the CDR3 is TGTGCCATCAGTGAAGGGGGCTTAGGGAACACTGAAGCTTTCTTT. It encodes CAISEGGLGNTEAFF.

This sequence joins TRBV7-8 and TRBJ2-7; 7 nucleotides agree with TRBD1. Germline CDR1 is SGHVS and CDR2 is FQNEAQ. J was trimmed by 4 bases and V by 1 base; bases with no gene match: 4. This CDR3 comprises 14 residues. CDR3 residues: CASSLGQGGYEQYF. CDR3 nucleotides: TGTGCCAGCAGCTTAGGACAGGGCGGTTACGAGCAGTACTTC.

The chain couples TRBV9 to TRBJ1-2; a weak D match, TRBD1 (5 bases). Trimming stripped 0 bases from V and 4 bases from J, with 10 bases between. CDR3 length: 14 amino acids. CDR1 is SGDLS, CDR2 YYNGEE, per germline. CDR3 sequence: CASSVGVTVYGYTF. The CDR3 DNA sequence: TGTGCCAGCAGCGTAGGGGTGACAGTCTATGGCTACACCTTC.

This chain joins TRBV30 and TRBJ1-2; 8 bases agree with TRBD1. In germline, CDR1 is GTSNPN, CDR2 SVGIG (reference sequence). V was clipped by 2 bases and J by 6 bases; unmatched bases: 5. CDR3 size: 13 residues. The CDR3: CAWSPDRGNGYTF. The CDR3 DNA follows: TGTGCCTGGAGTCCCGACAGGGGTAATGGCTACACCTTC.

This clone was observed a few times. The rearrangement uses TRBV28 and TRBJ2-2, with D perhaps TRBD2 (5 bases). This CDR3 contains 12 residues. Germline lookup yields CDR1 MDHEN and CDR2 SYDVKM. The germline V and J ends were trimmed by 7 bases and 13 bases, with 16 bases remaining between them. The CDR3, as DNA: TGTGCCAGCACCAACCCTCGGGGTGGGCTGTTTTTT. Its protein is CASTNPRGGLFF.

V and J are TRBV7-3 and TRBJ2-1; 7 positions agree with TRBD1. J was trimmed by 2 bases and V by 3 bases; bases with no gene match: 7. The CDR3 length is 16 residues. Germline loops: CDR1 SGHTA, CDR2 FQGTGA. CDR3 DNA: TGTGCCAGCAGCTTGGTTTCCGGGACAGCCTACAATGAGCAGTTCTTC. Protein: CASSLVSGTAYNEQFF.

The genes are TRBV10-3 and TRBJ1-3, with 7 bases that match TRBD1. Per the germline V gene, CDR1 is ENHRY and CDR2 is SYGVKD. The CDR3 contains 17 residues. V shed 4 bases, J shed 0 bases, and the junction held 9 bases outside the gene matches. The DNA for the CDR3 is TGTGCCATCAGTGCCCTCGGACAGGACAACTCTGGAAACACCATATATTTT. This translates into CAISALGQDNSGNTIYF.

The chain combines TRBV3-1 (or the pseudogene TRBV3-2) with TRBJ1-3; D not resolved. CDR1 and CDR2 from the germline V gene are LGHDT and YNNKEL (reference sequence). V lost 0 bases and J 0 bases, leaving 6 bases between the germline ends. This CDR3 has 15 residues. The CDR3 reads CASSQDTFSGNTIYF. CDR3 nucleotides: TGTGCCAGCAGCCAAGATACATTCTCTGGAAACACCATATATTTT.

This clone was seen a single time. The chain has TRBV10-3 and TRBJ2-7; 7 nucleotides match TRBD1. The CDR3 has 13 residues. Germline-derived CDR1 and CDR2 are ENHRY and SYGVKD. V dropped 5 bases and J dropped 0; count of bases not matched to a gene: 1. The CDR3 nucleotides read TGTGCCATCAGTTGGGACAGCTCCTACGAGCAGTACTTC. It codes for CAISWDSSYEQYF.

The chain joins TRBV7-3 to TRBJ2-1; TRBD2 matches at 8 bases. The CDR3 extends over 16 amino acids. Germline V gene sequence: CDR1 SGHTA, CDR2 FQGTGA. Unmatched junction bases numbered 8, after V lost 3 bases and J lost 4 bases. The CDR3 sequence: CASSLAFAGGYNEQFF. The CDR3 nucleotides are TGTGCCAGCAGCTTGGCCTTTGCGGGGGGTTACAATGAGCAGTTCTTC.

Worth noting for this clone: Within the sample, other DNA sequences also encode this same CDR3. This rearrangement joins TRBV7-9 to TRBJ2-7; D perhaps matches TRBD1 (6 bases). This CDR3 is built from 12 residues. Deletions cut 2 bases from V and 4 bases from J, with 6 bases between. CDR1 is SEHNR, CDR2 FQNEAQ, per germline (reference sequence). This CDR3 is CASSLQGYEQYF. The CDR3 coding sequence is TGTGCCAGCAGCTTACAGGGGTACGAGCAGTACTTC.

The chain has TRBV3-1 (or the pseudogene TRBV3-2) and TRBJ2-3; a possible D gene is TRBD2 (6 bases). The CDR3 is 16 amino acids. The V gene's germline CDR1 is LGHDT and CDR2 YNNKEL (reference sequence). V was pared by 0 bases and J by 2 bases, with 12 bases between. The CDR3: CASSQEWGEYTDTQYF. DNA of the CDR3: TGTGCCAGCAGCCAAGAATGGGGGGAGTACACAGATACGCAGTATTTT.

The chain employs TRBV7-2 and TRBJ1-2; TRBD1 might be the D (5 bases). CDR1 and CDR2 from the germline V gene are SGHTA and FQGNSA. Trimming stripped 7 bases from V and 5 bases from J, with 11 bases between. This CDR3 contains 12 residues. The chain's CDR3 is CASIYPGYGYTF. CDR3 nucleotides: TGTGCCAGCATCTATCCAGGGTATGGCTACACCTTC.

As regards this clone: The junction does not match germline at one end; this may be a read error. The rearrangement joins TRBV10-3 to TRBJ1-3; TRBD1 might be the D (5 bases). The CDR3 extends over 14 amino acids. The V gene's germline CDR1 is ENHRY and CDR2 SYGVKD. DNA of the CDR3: TGTGCCATCCAGATGGGACTCCGTGGAGACACCATATATTTT. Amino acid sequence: CAIQMGLRGDTIYF.

The DNA for the CDR3 is TGTGCCAGCAGCCCTACCGGGACTAGCGAGAACGAGCAGTACTTC. It specifies CASSPTGTSENEQYF. V and J are TRBV7-9 and TRBJ2-7, with 10 bases fitting TRBD2. Germline V gene data show CDR1 as SEHNR and CDR2 as FQNEAQ (reference sequence). The CDR3 is 15 residues long. V lost 5 bases to trimming and J lost 5 bases; unmatched junction nucleotides: 9.

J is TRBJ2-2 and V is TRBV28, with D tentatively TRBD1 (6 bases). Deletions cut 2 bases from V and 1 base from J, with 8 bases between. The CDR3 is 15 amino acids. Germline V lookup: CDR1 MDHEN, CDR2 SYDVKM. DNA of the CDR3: TGTGCCAGCAGTTTAGGGACATTGAACACCGGGGAGCTGTTTTTT. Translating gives CASSLGTLNTGELFF.

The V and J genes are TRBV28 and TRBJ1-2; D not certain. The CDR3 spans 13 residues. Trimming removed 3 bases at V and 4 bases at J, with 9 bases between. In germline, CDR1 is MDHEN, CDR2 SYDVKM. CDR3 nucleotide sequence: TGTGCCAGCAGTTTCGCGGGCACCTATGGCTACACCTTC. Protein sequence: CASSFAGTYGYTF.

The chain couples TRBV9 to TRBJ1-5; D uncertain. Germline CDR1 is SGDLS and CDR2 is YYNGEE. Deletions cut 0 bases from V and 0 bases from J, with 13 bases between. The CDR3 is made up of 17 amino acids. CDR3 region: CASSVAMTSFSNQPQHF. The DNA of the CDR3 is TGTGCCAGCAGCGTAGCTATGACATCCTTTAGCAATCAGCCCCAGCATTTT.

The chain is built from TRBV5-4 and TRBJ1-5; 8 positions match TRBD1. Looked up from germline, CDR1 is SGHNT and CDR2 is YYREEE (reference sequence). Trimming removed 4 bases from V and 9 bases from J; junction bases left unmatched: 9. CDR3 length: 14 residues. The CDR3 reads CASSRGQGEGPQHF. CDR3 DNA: TGTGCCAGCAGCCGCGGACAGGGAGAAGGGCCCCAGCATTTT.

The CDR3: CASSYGRGSGNTIYF. CDR3 DNA sequence: TGTGCCAGCAGTTACGGGCGGGGTTCTGGAAACACCATATATTTT. The chain combines TRBV6-5 with TRBJ1-3; D call uncertain. In germline, CDR1 is MNHEY, CDR2 SVGAGI. Between the trimmed V and J ends, which lost 2 bases and 1 base, there was a span of 9 bases. The CDR3 sequence is 15 residues long.